These 32 T cell receptor beta chains came from one sample sequenced in a study of CD8+ T cells in alopecia areata. RNA extraction and reverse transcription yielded cDNA as sequencing template. TCRdb keeps only in-frame clones here, not all; method: immunoSEQ multiplex PCR. The table includes around 300,000 clones, around three fifths detected once. The treatment here: oral pan-JAK inhibitor, 5-10 mg twice daily. Material: CD4+ T cells sorted from blood, obtained around week 53, from a patient treated with tofacitinib. The receptors derive from a human donor with alopecia areata.

This clone was counted only a few times. This chain connects TRBV5-1 to TRBJ2-7; either TRBD1 or TRBD2 may supply D (5 bases each). This CDR3 contains 14 residues. The ends were cut back, 4 bases at V and 6 bases at J, with 17 bases in the middle. CDR1 and CDR2 (germline): SGHRS, YFSETQ. The CDR3 loop is CASSRRDGEGEQYF. CDR3 bases: TGCGCCAGCAGCAGACGGGACGGGGAAGGCGAGCAGTACTTC.

V and J are TRBV20-1 and TRBJ2-5, with 10 bases aligning to TRBD2. V shed 7 bases and J 5 bases; nucleotides not matched to a gene: 1. The V gene's germline CDR1 is DFQATT and CDR2 SNEGSKA (reference sequence). CDR3 length: 11 residues. The CDR3 nucleotides are TGCAGTGTAGCGGGGGGCGAGACCCAGTACTTC. Translation: CSVAGGETQYF.

The chain uses TRBV11-2 and TRBJ2-3; possible D gene TRBD2, 6 bases. Per the germline V gene, CDR1 is SGHAT and CDR2 is FQNNGV. The germline V and J ends were trimmed by 3 bases and 1 base, with 11 bases remaining between them. CDR3 length: 15 amino acids. In nucleotides, the CDR3 is TGTGCCAGCAGCTTCGACGGGGGAGGCACAGATACGCAGTATTTT. Encoded protein: CASSFDGGGTDTQYF.

The chain couples TRBV25-1 to TRBJ2-2; tentatively, D is TRBD1 (6 bases). Between the trimmed V and J ends, which lost 8 bases and 5 bases, there was a span of 12 bases. Germline loops: CDR1 MGHDK, CDR2 SYGVNS. The CDR3 is 13 amino acids. The CDR3 loop is CASSDRLTGELFF. The DNA of the CDR3 is TGTGCCAGCTCGGACAGACTTACCGGGGAGCTGTTTTTT.

The chain carries TRBV4-1 and TRBJ1-2, with D unresolved. This CDR3 has 13 amino acids. CDR1 is MGHRA and CDR2 is YSYEKL in the germline V gene. V gave up 1 base and J gave up 3 bases, with 6 bases separating them. CDR3 coding DNA: TGCGCCAGCAGCCAAGGCGCAGACTATGGCTACACCTTC. Encoded protein: CASSQGADYGYTF.

The CDR3 nucleotides are TGCGCCAGCAGCTTGGGAGACAGCCCCCACACCGGGGAGCTGTTTTTT. Translation: CASSLGDSPHTGELFF. The V call is TRBV5-1, the J call TRBJ2-2; tentatively, D is TRBD1 (5 bases). The germline CDR1 and CDR2 sequences are SGHRS and YFSETQ. The CDR3 has 16 amino acids. V was cut by 0 bases and J by 3 bases, with 12 bases left in between.

The gene calls are TRBV27 and TRBJ2-7, with D unclear. CDR1 is MNHEY and CDR2 is SMNVEV in the germline V gene (reference sequence). The CDR3 is 14 residues long. The ends were cut back, 5 bases at V and 1 base at J, with 12 bases in the middle. CDR3 residues: CASSGGFSSYEQYF. The CDR3 coding sequence is TGTGCCAGCAGTGGTGGGTTCAGTTCCTACGAGCAGTACTTC.

The rearrangement joins TRBV27 to TRBJ2-1; 7 bases are a match to TRBD2. Trimming took 3 bases from V and 0 from J; bases not matched to a gene: 14. The CDR3 extends over 19 amino acids. CDR1 MNHEY and CDR2 SMNVEV come from the germline V gene (reference sequence). CDR3 in amino acids: CASSFRGGRTISSYNEQFF. CDR3 sequence (DNA): TGTGCCAGCAGTTTCCGCGGGGGAAGAACGATCAGCTCCTACAATGAGCAGTTCTTC.

V is TRBV6-5 and J is TRBJ2-7; the match to TRBD2 covers 10 bases. V dropped 0 bases and J dropped 5; count of bases not matched to a gene: 7. Germline assignment: CDR1 MNHEY and CDR2 SVGAGI. This CDR3 has 16 amino acids. CDR3 amino acids: CASSYSRTSGGNEQYF. In DNA form, the CDR3 reads TGTGCCAGCAGTTACTCCCGGACTAGCGGAGGGAACGAGCAGTACTTC.

The chain employs TRBV30 and TRBJ1-5, with unresolved D. The length of the CDR3 is 12 residues. The V gene's germline CDR1 is GTSNPN and CDR2 SVGIG (reference sequence). The V and J ends lost 5 bases and 3 bases respectively, with 8 bases between them. CDR3 amino acids: CAWGDLNQPQHF. CDR3 DNA sequence: TGTGCCTGGGGCGACCTCAATCAGCCCCAGCATTTT.

V usage is TRBV4-2 and J usage is TRBJ2-2; D unclear. The CDR3 is 16 amino acids. Trimming left V 1 base short and J 0 bases short, with 9 bases between. Germline CDR1 reads LGHNA; CDR2 reads YNFKEQ. The CDR3 here is CASSQATAANTGELFF. Written as DNA, the CDR3 is TGTGCCAGCAGCCAAGCAACCGCCGCGAACACCGGGGAGCTGTTTTTT.

With respect to this clone: The sample contains more than one DNA sequence encoding this CDR3. V is TRBV29-1 and J is TRBJ1-1; D is perhaps TRBD1 (5 bases). CDR1 and CDR2 from the germline V gene are SQVTM and ANQGSEA. The CDR3 has 12 amino acids. V gave up 4 bases and J gave up 1 base, with 7 bases separating them. The CDR3 reads CSVGQQNTEAFF. CDR3 in DNA: TGCAGCGTTGGACAGCAGAACACTGAAGCTTTCTTT.

This clone was counted between two and nine times. DNA of the CDR3: TGTGCCAGCCGTCGGCGGGACTATGGCTACACCTTC. Translating it yields CASRRRDYGYTF. V gene TRBV19 combines with J gene TRBJ1-2; D is unclear. The CDR3 consists of 12 residues. The V and J ends lost 9 bases and 3 bases respectively, with 11 bases between them. Germline assignment: CDR1 LNHDA and CDR2 SQIVND (reference sequence).

The CDR3 reads CSVPRAGHNEQFF. The CDR3 DNA follows: TGCAGCGTTCCCCGGGCGGGGCACAATGAGCAGTTCTTC. The chain has TRBV29-1 and TRBJ2-1, with TRBD2 as a possible D gene (6 bases). Trimming left V 5 bases short and J 5 bases short, with 13 bases between. CDR1 SQVTM and CDR2 ANQGSEA come from the germline V gene. The CDR3 contains 13 residues.

This clone was recorded a few times. The J gene is TRBJ2-5, the V gene TRBV7-9, with D uncertain. This CDR3 region has 15 residues. The germline V and J ends were trimmed by 5 bases and 7 bases, with 20 bases remaining between them. CDR1 is SEHNR and CDR2 is FQNEAQ in the germline V gene (reference sequence). CDR3 DNA: TGTGCCAGCAGCCCCGAGTTAGGGAATGGCGGGACCCAGTACTTC. Its protein is CASSPELGNGGTQYF.

The chain carries TRBV9 and TRBJ2-6; 7 bases align to TRBD1. After removal of 3 bases from V and 0 bases from J, the junction contained 6 bases not matched to a gene. This CDR3 comprises 17 residues. Germline V gene data show CDR1 as SGDLS and CDR2 as YYNGEE. This CDR3 reads CASSARQGGSGANVLTF. The CDR3 DNA follows: TGTGCCAGCAGCGCGCGACAGGGCGGCTCTGGGGCCAACGTCCTGACTTTC.

The genes are TRBV2 and TRBJ1-2; D is ambiguous. The CDR3 sequence is 11 residues long. Trimming removed 5 bases at V and 5 bases at J, with 6 bases between. From germline, CDR1 is SNHLY and CDR2 FYNNEI. The CDR3 here is CASSQEYGYTF. The CDR3 coding sequence is TGTGCCAGCAGTCAAGAGTATGGCTACACCTTC.

This clone came up a few times. The chain combines TRBV15 with TRBJ2-3, with TRBD1 as a possible D gene (5 bases). V was pared by 2 bases and J by 4 bases, with 10 bases between. CDR1 is LNHNV, CDR2 YYDKDF, per germline (reference sequence). This CDR3 is 14 amino acids long. The CDR3 spells CATSRSRQPDTQYF. DNA for the CDR3: TGTGCCACCAGCAGATCAAGACAGCCAGATACGCAGTATTTT.

The CDR3 loop reads CADGGYNSPLHF. CDR3 nucleotide sequence: TGTGCGGACGGGGGTTATAATTCACCCCTCCACTTT. This sequence joins TRBV30 and TRBJ1-6, with D perhaps TRBD1 (5 bases). The germline V gene encodes CDR1 GTSNPN and CDR2 SVGIG (reference sequence). The CDR3 is made up of 12 amino acids.

Of note for this clone: Other DNA sequences from this sample encode an identical CDR3 as well. DNA for the CDR3: TGTGCCTGGAGTAGGGACACTGAAGCTTTCTTT. Amino acids: CAWSRDTEAFF. The chain carries TRBV30 and TRBJ1-1, with no clear D. This CDR3 is 11 amino acids long. Germline CDR1 is GTSNPN and CDR2 is SVGIG (reference sequence). Trimming shortened V by 2 bases and J by 3 bases, and 4 bases separated the two germline ends.

Comment on this clone: A junction end diverges from the germline sequence, so it may reflect a read error. The genes are TRBV30 and TRBJ2-5; TRBD1 or TRBD2 may be the D gene (6 bases each). The CDR3 extends over 11 amino acids. CDR1 and CDR2 from the germline V gene are GTSNPN and SVGIG (reference sequence). CDR3 amino acids: CAWSAGGPKDF. DNA of the CDR3: TGTGCCTGGAGTGCCGGGGGCCCCAAGGACTTC.

This clone was recorded a few times. The J gene is TRBJ1-1, the V gene TRBV5-1, with D possibly TRBD1 on 6 matching bases. Germline assignment: CDR1 SGHRS and CDR2 YFSETQ. The CDR3 runs 14 residues. The germline V and J ends were trimmed by 3 bases and 4 bases, with 13 bases remaining between them. Written as DNA, the CDR3 is TGCGCCAGCAGCTGGGCCAGGGGAGGCACTGAAGCTTTCTTT. Translation gives CASSWARGGTEAFF.

This clone appeared a few times. This sequence joins TRBV29-1 and TRBJ1-2; D possibly corresponds to TRBD1 (6 bases). The germline V gene has CDR1 SQVTM and CDR2 ANQGSEA. Trimming left V 3 bases short and J 4 bases short, with 12 bases between. This CDR3 contains 13 residues. The CDR3: CSVERDILYGYTF. The DNA for the CDR3 is TGCAGCGTTGAGCGGGACATACTCTATGGCTACACCTTC.

V and J are TRBV7-9 and TRBJ2-1; D call uncertain. The CDR3 covers 13 residues. Trimming left V 8 bases short and J 6 bases short, with 14 bases between. CDR1 is SEHNR and CDR2 is FQNEAQ in the germline V gene (reference sequence). The CDR3 sequence is CASRPGVSNEQFF. In DNA, the CDR3 is TGTGCCAGCCGCCCGGGCGTAAGCAATGAGCAGTTCTTC.

The CDR3 DNA reads TGTGCCAGCAGCCAGGGACTAGCGGGGCCCTACGAGCAGTACTTC. Protein sequence: CASSQGLAGPYEQYF. This chain links TRBV14 with TRBJ2-7; TRBD2 matches at 13 bases. Per the germline V gene, CDR1 is SGHDN and CDR2 is FVKESK. The CDR3 consists of 15 residues. Trimming removed 3 bases from V and 2 bases from J; junction bases left unmatched: 1.

V gene TRBV5-1 combines with J gene TRBJ1-1; tentative D call: TRBD1 (6 bases). The ends were cut back, 2 bases at V and 4 bases at J, with 15 bases in the middle. The CDR3 loop spans 15 amino acids. The germline CDR1 and CDR2 sequences are SGHRS and YFSETQ. The CDR3 protein is CASSLVHGGVTEAFF. Written as DNA, the CDR3 is TGCGCCAGCAGCTTAGTGCATGGGGGCGTCACTGAAGCTTTCTTT.

The J gene is TRBJ2-7, the V gene TRBV4-2; 9 bases are shared with TRBD1. This CDR3 is 15 amino acids long. CDR1 and CDR2 from the germline V gene are LGHNA and YNFKEQ. Germline trimming cut 1 base from V and 3 bases from J; bases unmatched to any gene: 4. The CDR3 sequence is CASSQAGTGLYEQYF. The CDR3 coding sequence is TGTGCCAGCAGCCAAGCCGGGACAGGGCTCTACGAGCAGTACTTC.

The rearrangement links TRBV5-4 to TRBJ1-2; no clear D gene. The germline V and J ends were trimmed by 4 bases and 8 bases, with 12 bases remaining between them. The CDR3 covers 12 residues. Germline V gene sequence: CDR1 SGHNT, CDR2 YYREEE (reference sequence). Here the CDR3 reads CASSLAPWGYTF. As DNA, the CDR3 is TGTGCCAGCAGCCTCGCACCGTGGGGCTACACCTTC.

The chain recombines TRBV30 with TRBJ1-2; unclear D gene. The CDR3 runs to 12 residues. Germline V CDR1 and CDR2: GTSNPN, SVGIG (reference sequence). The V gene lost 0 bases and the J gene lost 5 bases, with 7 bases spanning the gap. This CDR3 reads CAWSVLTYGYTF. The CDR3 nucleotides read TGTGCCTGGAGTGTACTCACTTATGGCTACACCTTC. Based on the CDR3 plus reference TRBV30 and TRBJ1-2, the full variable domain is SQTIHQWPATLVQPVGSPLSLECTVEGTSNPNLYWYRQAAGRGLQLLFYSVGIGQISSEVPQNLSASRPQDRQFILSSKKLLLSDSGFYLCAWSVLTYGYTFGSGTRLTVV.

In regard to this clone: Other DNA variants within this sample encode the same CDR3. The chain has TRBV30 and TRBJ2-1; possibly TRBD1 for D (5 bases). Looked up from germline, CDR1 is GTSNPN and CDR2 is SVGIG (reference sequence). This CDR3 spans 11 amino acids. Trimming shortened V by 0 bases and J by 10 bases, and 7 bases separated the two germline ends. This CDR3 reads CAWSVQGEQFF. The DNA for the CDR3 is TGTGCCTGGAGTGTTCAGGGCGAGCAGTTCTTC. The whole variable domain, remainder taken from reference TRBV30 and TRBJ2-1, is SQTIHQWPATLVQPVGSPLSLECTVEGTSNPNLYWYRQAAGRGLQLLFYSVGIGQISSEVPQNLSASRPQDRQFILSSKKLLLSDSGFYLCAWSVQGEQFFGPGTRLTVL.

The gene calls are TRBV9 and TRBJ1-6; 7 nucleotides match TRBD1. CDR1 and CDR2 from the germline V gene are SGDLS and YYNGEE. CDR3 length equals 15 residues. After removal of 1 base from V and 4 bases from J, the junction contained 2 bases not matched to a gene. In DNA form, the CDR3 reads TGTGCCAGCAGCGTATCGGGACAGTATAATTCACCCCTCCACTTT. Protein product: CASSVSGQYNSPLHF.

This clone was seen more than once but under ten times. This rearrangement joins TRBV5-1 to TRBJ2-5, with 7 nucleotides matching TRBD1. CDR3 size: 15 residues. Germline CDR1 and CDR2: SGHRS and YFSETQ. Trimming cost V 3 bases and J 5 bases; bases outside gene matches: 10. The CDR3 region has the DNA TGCGCCAGCAGCTCCTACCCCGGGACAGTGGAGACCCAGTACTTC. This gives the protein CASSSYPGTVETQYF.